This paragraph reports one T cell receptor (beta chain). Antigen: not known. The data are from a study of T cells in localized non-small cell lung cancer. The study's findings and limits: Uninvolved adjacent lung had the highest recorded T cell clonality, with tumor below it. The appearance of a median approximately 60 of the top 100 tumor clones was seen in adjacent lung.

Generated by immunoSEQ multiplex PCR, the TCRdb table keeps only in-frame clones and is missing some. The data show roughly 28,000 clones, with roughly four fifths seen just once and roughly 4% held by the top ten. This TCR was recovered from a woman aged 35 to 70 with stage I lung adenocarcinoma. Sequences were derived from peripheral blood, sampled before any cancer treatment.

Written as DNA, the CDR3 is TGTGCCAGCAGCCCCGAGGGGACAGGGGGCGTCTATGAGCAGTTCTTC. Translating gives CASSPEGTGGVYEQFF. The rearrangement uses TRBV5-4 and TRBJ2-1; 12 nucleotides line up with TRBD1. Unmatched junction bases numbered 10, after V lost 4 bases and J lost 8 bases. Per the germline V gene, CDR1 is SGHNT and CDR2 is YYREEE (reference sequence). This CDR3 is built from 16 residues.